The table lists the clone carrying this T cell receptor (beta chain) with a few counts. The sample belongs to a study of T-cell reconstitution after alpha-beta-depleted transplantation in children. TCRbeta library preparation incorporated unique molecular identifiers. From the PCR reads, TCRdb called clonotypes with MiXCR, one entry per CDR3 protein. The data hold a few hundred thousand distinct CDR3 sequences, with roughly a tenth observed a single time. Germline-derived CDR1 and CDR2 are MNHEY and SMNVEV (reference sequence). V trimming: 4 bases; J trimming: 7 bases; junction bases outside the gene matches: 11. The CDR3 is 15 amino acids.

The origin of this receptor is a human donor who donated a stem cell graft to a child with acute myeloid leukemia. The rearrangement joins TRBV27 to TRBJ1-2, with 8 bases lining up with TRBD1. The material sequenced was PBMCs from the stem cell graft donor, taken from the stem cell graft. DNA of the CDR3: TGTGCCAGCAGTTATCGGACAGGGCGGTCCTCTGGCTACACCTTC. It specifies CASSYRTGRSSGYTF.